This TCR beta chain was recorded in a study of CXCR3-negative and CXCR3-positive naive CD8 T cells. Overall study findings and caveats: Fresh PBMCs were used in most assays, and CXCR3 expression partially decreased after cryopreservation. Both of the naive subsets showed about the same high diversity, but memory CD8+ cells had much less. More hydrophobic TRB CDR3s occurred in CXCR3-positive than in CXCR3-negative naive cells.

As to this clonotype: The antigen is undetermined.

This CDR3 contains 12 residues. UMI-labeled 5' RACE yielded the TRB cDNA libraries. TCRdb reprocessed the 5' RACE reads and keeps a single row for each CDR3 protein, giving no DNA. This sample carries about 90,000 distinct CDR3 sequences, with less than 1% going to the ten biggest clones. The chain links TRBV21-1 to TRBJ2-3; TCRdb indicates TRBD1, and absent DNA this call remains unverified. TRBV21-1 counts as a pseudogene. The source of this sequence is a human donor in good health. Some clones in this sample may be carry-over from other donors' samples. The sequenced material came from naive CXCR3+ CD8+ T cells from blood. The subset denotes: CD45RO-CCR7+CD27+CD95- naive CD8+ T cells expressing CXCR3 (TNR3+). Here the CDR3 reads CASRTGTDTQYF.